This passage covers 30 T cell receptor beta chains from one sample sequenced in a study of cytomegalovirus exposure and HLA in healthy donors. Researchers ran the PCR with 60 Vbeta and 13 Jbeta primers. Clones were sequenced by immunoSEQ multiplex PCR, and TCRdb holds only the in-frame ones, with some missing. This sample has roughly 93,000 clones, with roughly 76% found just once. Input material: PBMCs. The receptors were sampled from a human donor in good health.

The genes are TRBV9 and TRBJ2-1; the D is unclear. Trimming cost V 0 bases and J 9 bases, with 10 bases left between them. The CDR3 runs 13 residues. Germline loops: CDR1 SGDLS, CDR2 YYNGEE. The CDR3 loop reads CASSVGQSPEQFF. As DNA, the CDR3 is TGTGCCAGCAGCGTAGGCCAGTCACCTGAGCAGTTCTTC.

The table lists this clone with a few counts. The J gene is TRBJ1-5, the V gene TRBV19; TRBD1 might be the D (6 bases). Trimming cost V 4 bases and J 0 bases, with 10 bases left between them. The CDR3 is 15 residues long. Germline CDR1 is LNHDA and CDR2 is SQIVND (reference sequence). CDR3 loop: CASSKGTFSNQPQHF. CDR3 DNA: TGTGCCAGTAGTAAAGGGACATTTAGCAATCAGCCCCAGCATTTT.

This chain uses TRBV7-2 with TRBJ2-1, with 8 bases matching TRBD2. V dropped 5 bases and J dropped 8; count of bases not matched to a gene: 5. Germline CDR1 is SGHTA and CDR2 is FQGNSA. The CDR3 spans 13 residues. The CDR3 DNA reads as TGTGCCAGCAGCCCCACGGGAGGGCATGAGCAGTTCTTC. Protein sequence: CASSPTGGHEQFF.

The chain employs TRBV7-2 and TRBJ2-1; 8 nucleotides align to TRBD1. CDR1 is SGHTA, CDR2 FQGNSA, per germline. V gave up 1 base and J gave up 0 bases; unmatched junction bases: 2. The CDR3 is 16 amino acids. The CDR3, as DNA: TGTGCCAGCAGCTTAGACAGGGGGAGCTCCTACAATGAGCAGTTCTTC. It is translated as CASSLDRGSSYNEQFF.

The V call is TRBV5-4, the J call TRBJ2-5; 9 nucleotides line up with TRBD1. From germline, CDR1 is SGHNT and CDR2 YYREEE (reference sequence). The CDR3 spans 15 residues. The V gene end was trimmed by 4 bases and the J gene end by 2 bases; junction bases not matched to a gene: 6. The CDR3 coding sequence is TGTGCCAGCAGCCCGGGACAGGGCGCACAAGAGACCCAGTACTTC. It is translated as CASSPGQGAQETQYF.

The rearrangement uses TRBV19 and TRBJ2-6, with 7 bases identical to TRBD1. Germline CDR1 and CDR2: LNHDA and SQIVND (reference sequence). V lost 6 bases, J lost 0 bases, and 14 bases stayed unmatched. The length of the CDR3 is 19 residues. DNA of the CDR3: TGTGCCAGTAGACCCGAGGGGGCCCGTATGAGCTCTGGGGCCAACGTCCTGACTTTC. This sequence encodes CASRPEGARMSSGANVLTF.

The chain is built from TRBV7-2 and TRBJ2-3; 7 nucleotides agree with TRBD1. Trimming took 3 bases from V and 5 from J; bases not matched to a gene: 11. This CDR3 has 16 amino acids. The V gene's germline CDR1 is SGHTA and CDR2 FQGNSA. The CDR3, as DNA: TGTGCCAGCAGCTTCAGACAGGGATCTTCAGGAGATACGCAGTATTTT. The encoded protein is CASSFRQGSSGDTQYF.

The chain couples TRBV7-9 to TRBJ2-3, with TRBD2 matching over 7 bases. Losses at the gene ends were 5 bases for V and 0 bases for J; bases not matched to a gene: 11. Germline V gives CDR1 SEHNR, CDR2 FQNEAQ (reference sequence). The CDR3 length is 17 residues. The DNA of the CDR3 is TGTGCCAGCAGCCCGGGGGGTGGGGCGGGGAGCACAGATACGCAGTATTTT. It yields the protein CASSPGGGAGSTDTQYF.

The rearrangement links TRBV6-6 to TRBJ2-5; TRBD1 aligns across 7 bases. The V gene end was trimmed by 6 bases and the J gene end by 5 bases; junction bases not matched to a gene: 6. Germline CDR1 is MNHNY and CDR2 is SVGAGI (reference sequence). This CDR3 spans 13 amino acids. CDR3 protein: CASSPTGAETQYF. CDR3 nucleotides: TGTGCCAGCAGCCCCACAGGGGCCGAGACCCAGTACTTC.

The chain recombines TRBV7-2 with TRBJ2-1; 8 positions match TRBD2. CDR1 SGHTA and CDR2 FQGNSA come from the germline V gene. V was pared by 0 bases and J by 2 bases, with 0 bases of the junction left unmatched. The CDR3 runs to 15 residues. The chain's CDR3 is CASSLASGAYNEQFF. CDR3 DNA sequence: TGTGCCAGCAGCTTAGCTAGCGGGGCCTACAATGAGCAGTTCTTC.

The chain recombines TRBV12-5 with TRBJ1-1, with D tentatively TRBD1 (6 bases). The CDR3 consists of 14 residues. Trimming took 2 bases from V and 5 from J, leaving 12 bases between them. Germline V gives CDR1 LGHNT, CDR2 FRNRAP. The CDR3, as DNA: TGTGCTAGTGGTTTGTGGGGGCAAGGAACTGAAGCTTTCTTT. Translated: CASGLWGQGTEAFF.

The J gene is TRBJ2-7, the V gene TRBV14; the match to TRBD1 covers 7 bases. The CDR3 extends over 13 amino acids. The trim removed 3 bases at V and 7 bases at J, leaving 6 bases unmatched. The germline gives CDR1 SGHDN, CDR2 FVKESK. Here the CDR3 reads CASSHDRVGEQYF. The CDR3 DNA is TGTGCCAGCAGCCACGACAGGGTGGGTGAGCAGTACTTC.

This clone occurred once. The chain couples TRBV5-1 to TRBJ2-7; TRBD1 might be the D (6 bases). The CDR3 spans 15 residues. The germline V gene has CDR1 SGHRS and CDR2 YFSETQ. Deletions cut 4 bases from V and 3 bases from J, with 17 bases between. CDR3 nucleotides: TGCGCCAGCAGCGTCCCGCAGGACAGTTTCTACGAGCAGTACTTC. This translates into CASSVPQDSFYEQYF. The whole variable domain, remainder taken from reference TRBV5-1 and TRBJ2-7, is KAGVTQTPRYLIKTRGQQVTLSCSPISGHRSVSWYQQTPGQGLQFLFEYFSETQRNKGNFPGRFSGRQFSNSRSEMNVSTLELGDSALYLCASSVPQDSFYEQYFGPGTRLTVT.

This rearrangement joins TRBV5-1 to TRBJ2-1; 7 bases match TRBD1. The germline V gene has CDR1 SGHRS and CDR2 YFSETQ. V lost 3 bases and J lost 0; bases outside the gene matches: 21. The CDR3 covers 21 residues. CDR3 coding DNA: TGCGCCAGCAGCTCCTCAACTAGAGACAGGGAAAAAAGAAGCTCCTACAATGAGCAGTTCTTC. The encoded protein is CASSSSTRDREKRSSYNEQFF.

This sequence joins TRBV15 and TRBJ2-1; TRBD1 matches at 7 bases. The J segment lost 7 bases and the V segment lost 0 bases, leaving 15 bases of the junction unmatched. Germline loops: CDR1 LNHNV, CDR2 YYDKDF (reference sequence). The CDR3 length is 18 residues. CDR3 residues: CATSRETISQGVRNEQFF. The CDR3 bases are TGTGCCACCAGCAGAGAAACCATCAGCCAGGGGGTCCGGAATGAGCAGTTCTTC. Full variable domain (missing parts from reference TRBV15 and TRBJ2-1): DAMVIQNPRYQVTQFGKPVTLSCSQTLNHNVMYWYQQKSSQAPKLLFHYYDKDFNNEADTPDNFQSRRPNTSFCFLDIRSPGLGDTAMYLCATSRETISQGVRNEQFFGPGTRLTVL.

The chain couples TRBV7-8 to TRBJ2-3; D unresolved. The length of the CDR3 is 12 residues. Trimming stripped 3 bases from V and 2 bases from J, with 3 bases between. The germline V gene has CDR1 SGHVS and CDR2 FQNEAQ. This chain's CDR3 is CASSFLTDTQYF. CDR3 sequence (DNA): TGTGCCAGCAGCTTCCTCACAGATACGCAGTATTTT.

The V call is TRBV5-1, the J call TRBJ1-1; 7 bases are shared with TRBD1. This CDR3 has 14 residues. V lost 4 bases to trimming and J lost 1 base; unmatched junction nucleotides: 4. From germline, CDR1 is SGHRS and CDR2 YFSETQ. The CDR3 loop reads CASSPGQKNTEAFF. The DNA for the CDR3 is TGCGCCAGCAGCCCGGGACAGAAGAACACTGAAGCTTTCTTT.

The chain joins TRBV11-3 to TRBJ2-7; tentative D call: TRBD2 (6 bases). V lost 1 base, J lost 2 bases, and 9 bases lay in between. Germline CDR1 reads SGHNT; CDR2 reads YENEEA. The CDR3 sequence is 14 residues long. The CDR3 reads CASSLGGATYEQYF. The CDR3 DNA is TGTGCCAGCAGCTTAGGCGGGGCCACCTACGAGCAGTACTTC.

Only a few counts were recorded for this clone. This chain links TRBV9 with TRBJ1-6; 9 bases map to TRBD1. The CDR3 length is 16 residues. Germline V gene data show CDR1 as SGDLS and CDR2 as YYNGEE. Trimming cost V 4 bases and J 9 bases; bases outside gene matches: 11. CDR3 bases: TGTGCCAGCAGCACTCAACAGGGGGCGATCGGTTCACCCCTCCACTTT. This encodes CASSTQQGAIGSPLHF. The full variable domain, completed using reference TRBV9 and TRBJ1-6, is DSGVTQTPKHLITATGQRVTLRCSPRSGDLSVYWYQQSLDQGLQFLIQYYNGEERAKGNILERFSAQQFPDLHSELNLSSLELGDSALYFCASSTQQGAIGSPLHFGNGTRLTVT.

The chain employs TRBV4-3 and TRBJ2-1; 10 positions match TRBD1. Germline values: CDR1 LGHNA, CDR2 YSLEER. The ends lost 0 bases at V and 6 bases at J; junction bases unmatched: 8. CDR3 length: 17 residues. CDR3 region: CASSQERQGAVINEQFF. CDR3 in DNA: TGCGCCAGCAGCCAAGAAAGACAGGGGGCTGTTATCAATGAGCAGTTCTTC.

V gene TRBV5-6 combines with J gene TRBJ2-7, with a possible D match to TRBD2 (6 bases). The V and J ends lost 4 bases and 6 bases respectively, with 17 bases between them. Germline CDR1 is SGHDT and CDR2 is YYEEEE. This CDR3 has 14 residues. This CDR3 reads CASSTRRRGSEQYF. In DNA form, the CDR3 reads TGTGCCAGCAGCACCCGACGGAGGGGATCCGAGCAGTACTTC.

The chain is built from TRBV27 and TRBJ1-6, with 7 bases lining up with TRBD1. CDR3 length equals 15 residues. V trimming: 6 bases; J trimming: 6 bases; junction bases outside the gene matches: 8. Looked up from germline, CDR1 is MNHEY and CDR2 is SMNVEV (reference sequence). The CDR3 bases are TGTGCCAGCAGCACCGGAGGGGGCGGTAATTCACCCCTCCACTTT. This gives the protein CASSTGGGGNSPLHF.

This chain connects TRBV6-1 to TRBJ2-1; TRBD2 aligns across 11 bases. Germline assignment: CDR1 MNHNS and CDR2 SASEGT. The length of the CDR3 is 16 residues. V trimming: 4 bases; J trimming: 2 bases; junction bases outside the gene matches: 4. The DNA of the CDR3 is TGTGCCAGCAGTGCGGTAGCGGGAGGGCCCTACAATGAGCAGTTCTTC. Protein sequence: CASSAVAGGPYNEQFF.

This clone was recorded once. This sequence joins TRBV28 and TRBJ2-5, with 7 bases matching TRBD1. This CDR3 comprises 15 residues. J was trimmed by 3 bases and V by 5 bases; bases with no gene match: 9. Germline-derived CDR1 and CDR2 are MDHEN and SYDVKM. The CDR3 reads CASSPTGTDKETQYF. As DNA, the CDR3 is TGTGCCAGCAGTCCCACCGGGACAGACAAAGAGACCCAGTACTTC.

This chain connects TRBV29-1 to TRBJ2-1; 11 bases match TRBD2. The CDR3 runs to 16 residues. Trimming took 7 bases from V and 4 from J; bases not matched to a gene: 12. Per germline, CDR1 SQVTM and CDR2 ANQGSEA. The CDR3: CSALPRLAGGYNEQFF. CDR3 coding DNA: TGCAGCGCCCTGCCCAGGCTAGCGGGAGGTTACAATGAGCAGTTCTTC.

This clone has a handful of counts. The gene calls are TRBV12-5 and TRBJ2-5; perhaps TRBD1 as D (7 bases). The CDR3 is 14 residues long. Germline CDR1 reads LGHNT; CDR2 reads FRNRAP. The germline V and J ends were trimmed by 5 bases and 2 bases, with 12 bases remaining between them. CDR3 protein: CASGRGTEQETQYF. CDR3 DNA sequence: TGTGCTAGTGGTCGGGGGACAGAGCAAGAGACCCAGTACTTC. Combining the CDR3 with reference TRBV12-5 and TRBJ2-5 gives the whole variable domain DARVTQTPRHKVTEMGQEVTMRCQPILGHNTVFWYRQTMMQGLELLAYFRNRAPLDDSGMPKDRFSAEMPDATLATLKIQPSEPRDSAVYFCASGRGTEQETQYFGPGTRLLVL.

V and J are TRBV5-8 and TRBJ2-6; no clear D gene. CDR3 length equals 17 residues. The ends were cut back, 5 bases at V and 0 bases at J, with 15 bases in the middle. Germline V CDR1 and CDR2: SGHTS, YDEGEE. The CDR3 DNA reads as TGTGCCAGCAGTCCGACATGGTTTTTCTCTGGGGCCAACGTCCTGACTTTC. Translated, it gives CASSPTWFFSGANVLTF. Looking up the rest from reference TRBV5-8 and TRBJ2-6 gives the full variable domain: EAGVTQSPTHLIKTRGQQATLRCSPISGHTSVYWYQQALGLGLQFLLWYDEGEERNRGNFPPRFSGRQFPNYSSELNVNALELEDSALYLCASSPTWFFSGANVLTFGAGSRLTVL.

The chain employs TRBV7-2 and TRBJ1-3, with D possibly TRBD1 on 5 matching bases. Germline CDR1 is SGHTA and CDR2 is FQGNSA. V was pared by 3 bases and J by 8 bases, with 14 bases between. The CDR3 has 14 residues. CDR3 nucleotides: TGTGCCAGCAGCTTGCAGGGTTCAGGCGACACCATATATTTT. It yields the protein CASSLQGSGDTIYF.

This sequence joins TRBV11-3 and TRBJ2-7; 10 bases map to TRBD2. The CDR3 is 15 amino acids. Germline V gives CDR1 SGHNT, CDR2 YENEEA. The J segment lost 2 bases and the V segment lost 0 bases, leaving 1 base of the junction unmatched. The CDR3 is CASSLEAGGAYEQYF. CDR3 bases: TGTGCCAGCAGCTTAGAAGCGGGAGGGGCCTACGAGCAGTACTTC. Full variable domain (outside the CDR3, taken from reference TRBV11-3 and TRBJ2-7): EAGVVQSPRYKIIEKKQPVAFWCNPISGHNTLYWYLQNLGQGPELLIRYENEEAVDDSQLPKDRFSAERLKGVDSTLKIQPAELGDSAVYLCASSLEAGGAYEQYFGPGTRLTVT.

The gene calls are TRBV6-6 and TRBJ2-6, with 8 nucleotides matching TRBD1. CDR3 size: 16 residues. Germline V CDR1 and CDR2: MNHNY, SVGAGI (reference sequence). J lost 2 bases, V lost 7 bases, and 7 bases had no gene match. The DNA of the CDR3 is TGTGCCAGCACCCTGGGACAGGCAACTGGGGCCAACGTCCTGACTTTC. It yields the protein CASTLGQATGANVLTF.